This entry describes one TCR beta chain. V gave up 2 bases and J gave up 8 bases, with 15 bases separating them. The CDR3 is made up of 14 amino acids. Germline V gives CDR1 GTSNPN, CDR2 SVGIG (reference sequence). Clones were sequenced by immunoSEQ multiplex PCR, and TCRdb holds only the in-frame ones, with some missing. The sample lists just over 95,000 clones; approximately 94% were seen once. This sample stems from a study of technical replicates of blood from a handful of donors. This chain uses TRBV30 with TRBJ1-4; D is undetermined. The sequence was obtained from a human donor in good health. The sample comprised T cells isolated from PBMCs. CDR3 in amino acids: CAWSIGQPGEKLFF. The DNA of the CDR3 is TGTGCCTGGAGTATAGGGCAGCCGGGGGAAAAACTGTTTTTT.